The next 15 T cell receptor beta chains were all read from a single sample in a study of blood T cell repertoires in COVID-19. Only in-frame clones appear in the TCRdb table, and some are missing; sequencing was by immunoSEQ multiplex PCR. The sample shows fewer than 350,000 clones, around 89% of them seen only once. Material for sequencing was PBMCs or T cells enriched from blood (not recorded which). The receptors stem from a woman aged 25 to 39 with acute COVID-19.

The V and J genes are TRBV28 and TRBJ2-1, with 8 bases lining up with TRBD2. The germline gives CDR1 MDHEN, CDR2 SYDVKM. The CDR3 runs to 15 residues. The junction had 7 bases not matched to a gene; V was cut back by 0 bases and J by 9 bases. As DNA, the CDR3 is TGTGCCAGCAGTTTATGGTCGGGAGGGTATTTTGAGCAGTTCTTC. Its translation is CASSLWSGGYFEQFF. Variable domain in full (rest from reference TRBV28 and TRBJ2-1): DVKVTQSSRYLVKRTGEKVFLECVQDMDHENMFWYRQDPGLGLRLIYFSYDVKMKEKGDIPEGYSVSREKKERFSLILESASTNQTSMYLCASSLWSGGYFEQFFGPGTRLTVL.

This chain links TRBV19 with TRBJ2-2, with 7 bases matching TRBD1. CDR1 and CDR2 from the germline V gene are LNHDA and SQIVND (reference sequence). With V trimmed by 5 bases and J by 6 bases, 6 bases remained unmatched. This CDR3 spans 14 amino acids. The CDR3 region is CASSPQGWAGELFF. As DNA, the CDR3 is TGTGCCAGTAGTCCACAGGGGTGGGCCGGGGAGCTGTTTTTT.

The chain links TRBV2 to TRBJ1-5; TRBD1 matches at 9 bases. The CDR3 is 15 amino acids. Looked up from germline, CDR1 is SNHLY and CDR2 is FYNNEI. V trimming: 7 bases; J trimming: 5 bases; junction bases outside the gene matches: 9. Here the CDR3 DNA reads TGTGCCAGCAAGGTTTCACAGGGGGCCCATCAGCCCCAGCATTTT. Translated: CASKVSQGAHQPQHF.

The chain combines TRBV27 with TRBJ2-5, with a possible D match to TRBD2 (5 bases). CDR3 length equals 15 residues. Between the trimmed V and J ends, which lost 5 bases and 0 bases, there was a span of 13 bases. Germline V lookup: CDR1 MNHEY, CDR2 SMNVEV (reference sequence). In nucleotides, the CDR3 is TGTGCCAGCAGTCCAGGACTTTTGTACCAAGAGACCCAGTACTTC. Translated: CASSPGLLYQETQYF.

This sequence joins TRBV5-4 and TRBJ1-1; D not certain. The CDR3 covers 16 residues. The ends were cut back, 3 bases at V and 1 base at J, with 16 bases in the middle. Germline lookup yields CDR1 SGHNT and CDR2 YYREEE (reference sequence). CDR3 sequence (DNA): TGTGCCAGCAGCTCGATCGCGAGCGGCCCGAACACTGAAGCTTTCTTT. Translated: CASSSIASGPNTEAFF.

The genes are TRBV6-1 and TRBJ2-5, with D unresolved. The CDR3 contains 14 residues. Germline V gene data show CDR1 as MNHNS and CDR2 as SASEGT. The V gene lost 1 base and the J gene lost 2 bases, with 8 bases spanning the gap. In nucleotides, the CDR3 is TGTGCCAGCAGTGAAGTTGGTCGGCAAGAGACCCAGTACTTC. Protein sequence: CASSEVGRQETQYF.

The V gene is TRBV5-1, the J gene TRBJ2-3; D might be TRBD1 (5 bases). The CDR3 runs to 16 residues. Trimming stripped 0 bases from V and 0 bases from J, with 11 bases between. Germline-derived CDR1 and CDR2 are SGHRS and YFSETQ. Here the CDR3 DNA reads TGCGCCAGCAGCTTGGGGGGCGCAGTCAGCACAGATACGCAGTATTTT. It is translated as CASSLGGAVSTDTQYF. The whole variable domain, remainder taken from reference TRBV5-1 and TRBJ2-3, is KAGVTQTPRYLIKTRGQQVTLSCSPISGHRSVSWYQQTPGQGLQFLFEYFSETQRNKGNFPGRFSGRQFSNSRSEMNVSTLELGDSALYLCASSLGGAVSTDTQYFGPGTRLTVL.

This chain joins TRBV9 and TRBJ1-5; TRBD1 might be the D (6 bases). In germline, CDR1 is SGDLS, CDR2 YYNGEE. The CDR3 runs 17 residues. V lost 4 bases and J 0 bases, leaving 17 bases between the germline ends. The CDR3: CASSREDRSYSNQPQHF. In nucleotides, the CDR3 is TGTGCCAGCAGCAGAGAAGACAGGAGTTATAGCAATCAGCCCCAGCATTTT.

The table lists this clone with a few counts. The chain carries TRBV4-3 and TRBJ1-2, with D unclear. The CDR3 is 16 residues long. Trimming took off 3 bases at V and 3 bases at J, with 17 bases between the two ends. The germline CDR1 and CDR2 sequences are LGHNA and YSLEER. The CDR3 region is CASSHGEEIPYYGYTF. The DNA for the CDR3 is TGCGCCAGCAGCCACGGGGAGGAAATACCCTACTATGGCTACACCTTC.

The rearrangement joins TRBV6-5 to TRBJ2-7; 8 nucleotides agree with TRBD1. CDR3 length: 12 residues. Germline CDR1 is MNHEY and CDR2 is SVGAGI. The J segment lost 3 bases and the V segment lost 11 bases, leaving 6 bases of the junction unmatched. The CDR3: CAGRDRFYEQYF. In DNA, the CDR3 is TGTGCCGGCCGGGACAGGTTCTACGAGCAGTACTTC.

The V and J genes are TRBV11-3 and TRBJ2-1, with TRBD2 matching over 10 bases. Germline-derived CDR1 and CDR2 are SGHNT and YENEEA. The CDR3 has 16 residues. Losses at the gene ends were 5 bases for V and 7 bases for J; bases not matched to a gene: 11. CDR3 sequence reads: CASSPASGRSDNEQFF. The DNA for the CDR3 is TGTGCCAGCAGCCCGGCTAGCGGGAGATCGGATAATGAGCAGTTCTTC.

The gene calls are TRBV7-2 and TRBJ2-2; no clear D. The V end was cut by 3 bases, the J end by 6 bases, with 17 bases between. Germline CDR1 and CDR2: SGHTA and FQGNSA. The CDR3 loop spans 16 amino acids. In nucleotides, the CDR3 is TGTGCCAGCAGCTTGATGGTAGTTCTCACTGCCGGGGAGCTGTTTTTT. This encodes CASSLMVVLTAGELFF.

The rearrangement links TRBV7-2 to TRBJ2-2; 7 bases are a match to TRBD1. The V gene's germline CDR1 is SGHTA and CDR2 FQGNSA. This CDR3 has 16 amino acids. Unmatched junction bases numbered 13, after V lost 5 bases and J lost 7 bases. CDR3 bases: TGTGCCAGCAGCCCCTTAGGACAGGTCGTAAGCGGGGAGCTGTTTTTT. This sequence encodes CASSPLGQVVSGELFF.

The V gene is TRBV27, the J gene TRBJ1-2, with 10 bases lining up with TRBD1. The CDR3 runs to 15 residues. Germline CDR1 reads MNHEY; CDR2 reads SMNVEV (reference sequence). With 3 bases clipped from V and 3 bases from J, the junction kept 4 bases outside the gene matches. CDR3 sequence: CASSFTGTGDYGYTF. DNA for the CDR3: TGTGCCAGCAGTTTCACCGGGACAGGGGACTATGGCTACACCTTC.

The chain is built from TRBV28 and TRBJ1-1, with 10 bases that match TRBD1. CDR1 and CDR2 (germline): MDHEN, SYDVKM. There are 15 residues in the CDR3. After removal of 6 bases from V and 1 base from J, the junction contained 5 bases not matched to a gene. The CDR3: CASSPWTGGNTEAFF. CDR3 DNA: TGTGCCAGCAGCCCCTGGACAGGGGGGAACACTGAAGCTTTCTTT.